Listed below are T cell receptor beta chains from one sample, sequenced in a study of shared clonotypes between healthy human individuals. The method was immunoSEQ multiplex PCR; TCRdb's version includes in-frame clones alone and lacks a portion of them. Among some 2,000,000 clones listed, approximately 95% were seen once. Sequencing was done on a sample of naive CD8+ T cells sorted from blood. These receptors all come from a man younger than 35 in good health. Each CDR3 is given with its conserved first and last residue. A D gene is named only where the DNA matches it firmly. Clone sizes are given selectively: once, few, many, or a class where the clone is expanded.

v_gene	j_gene	d_gene	abundance	CDR3aa	CDR3nt
TRBV29-1	TRBJ2-1	TRBD1	NA	CSVGGAGGDYNEQFF	TGCAGCGTTGGTGGGGCAGGGGGCGATTACAATGAGCAGTTCTTC
TRBV5-4	TRBJ1-1	NA	NA	CASSWGGSAEAFF	TGTGCCAGCAGCTGGGGGGGAAGTGCTGAAGCTTTCTTT
TRBV11-2	TRBJ2-2	NA	NA	CASSLEAGNTGELFF	TGTGCCAGCAGCTTAGAGGCGGGAAACACCGGGGAGCTGTTTTTT
TRBV13	TRBJ2-1	TRBD1	NA	CASSAQGKYNEQFF	TGTGCCAGCAGCGCACAGGGGAAATACAATGAGCAGTTCTTC
TRBV5-6	TRBJ2-2	NA	NA	CASSPEAGARELFF	TGTGCCAGCAGTCCCGAAGCGGGCGCTCGGGAGCTGTTTTTT
TRBV5-6	TRBJ1-5	NA	NA	CASSLVVDSNQPQHF	TGTGCCAGCAGCTTGGTGGTAGATAGCAATCAGCCCCAGCATTTT
TRBV11-3	TRBJ2-7	NA	NA	CASSVAHGYEQYF	TGTGCCAGCAGCGTGGCCCACGGGTACGAGCAGTACTTC
TRBV7-9	TRBJ2-5	NA	NA	CASSVTEDEETQYF	TGTGCCAGCAGCGTTACCGAGGACGAAGAGACCCAGTACTTC
TRBV7-9	TRBJ1-2	TRBD1	few	CASSRDRANYGYTF	TGTGCCAGCAGCCGGGACAGAGCTAACTATGGCTACACCTTC
TRBV5-6	TRBJ1-5	NA	NA	CASSLGTGLNQPQHF	TGTGCCAGCAGCTTGGGTACAGGGCTGAATCAGCCCCAGCATTTT
TRBV6-5	TRBJ2-2	NA	NA	CASRGGHTGELFF	TGTGCCAGCAGGGGGGGGCACACCGGGGAGCTGTTTTTT
TRBV14	TRBJ2-7	NA	NA	CASSQVSNPYEQYF	TGTGCCAGCAGCCAAGTCAGCAACCCGTACGAGCAGTACTTC
TRBV14	TRBJ1-1	NA	NA	CASSQDEGMNTEAFF	TGTGCCAGCAGCCAAGATGAGGGGATGAACACTGAAGCTTTCTTT
TRBV7-8	TRBJ1-1	NA	NA	CASSLAEAGTEAFF	TGTGCCAGCAGCTTAGCGGAAGCGGGGACTGAAGCTTTCTTT
TRBV7-3	TRBJ2-7	NA	NA	CASSPHAPDEQYF	TGTGCCAGCAGCCCCCACGCCCCTGACGAGCAGTACTTC
TRBV4-2	TRBJ2-7	NA	NA	CASSPRAGSAEQYF	TGTGCCAGCAGCCCTCGGGCGGGGTCCGCCGAGCAGTACTTC
TRBV4-3	TRBJ1-3	NA	NA	CASSQGNFGNTIYF	TGCGCCAGCAGCCAAGGAAACTTCGGGAACACCATATATTTT
TRBV28	TRBJ2-7	NA	NA	CASSRDGSSYEQYF	TGTGCCAGCAGCCGGGACGGGAGCTCCTACGAGCAGTACTTC
TRBV10-1	TRBJ2-1	TRBD2	NA	CASRGLAGPGWFF	TGCGCCAGCCGTGGACTAGCGGGACCTGGCTGGTTCTTC
TRBV7-9	TRBJ2-7	TRBD2	NA	CASSLAAGGIYEQYF	TGTGCCAGCAGCTTAGCGGCGGGAGGAATCTACGAGCAGTACTTC
TRBV27	TRBJ1-1	NA	once	CASSLWGGNTEAFF	TGTGCCAGCAGTTTGTGGGGTGGGAACACTGAAGCTTTCTTT
TRBV10-2	TRBJ1-4	NA	NA	CASSEGSPNEKLFF	TGCGCCAGCAGTGAGGGCAGTCCTAATGAAAAACTGTTTTTT
TRBV30	TRBJ2-7	NA	NA	CAFELGGSYEQYF	TGTGCCTTCGAACTCGGGGGTTCCTACGAGCAGTACTTC
TRBV6-5	TRBJ1-2	NA	NA	CASSKDGHGYTF	TGTGCCAGCAGTAAGGACGGTCATGGCTACACCTTC
TRBV10-2	TRBJ2-2	NA	NA	CASSEMDWVNTGELFF	TGCGCCAGCAGTGAAATGGACTGGGTGAACACCGGGGAGCTGTTTTTT
TRBV2	TRBJ2-7	NA	NA	CASSDFRVWQYF	TGTGCCAGCAGTGATTTCAGGGTTTGGCAGTACTTC
TRBV4-3	TRBJ2-2	TRBD2	NA	CASSQEAYLAENTGELFF	TGCGCCAGCAGCCAAGAAGCTTACCTAGCGGAGAACACCGGGGAGCTGTTTTTT
TRBV6-6	TRBJ2-3	NA	NA	CASSSVWGTDTQYF	TGTGCCAGCAGTTCGGTGTGGGGGACAGATACGCAGTATTTT
TRBV21-1	TRBJ1-2	NA	NA	CASSPWDGGDRVAGYTF	TGTGCCAGCAGCCCTTGGGATGGCGGGGACAGGGTTGCTGGCTACACCTTC
TRBV13	TRBJ2-1	TRBD2	NA	CASSSRTSGSGNEQFF	TGTGCCAGCAGCTCCCGGACTAGCGGGAGTGGCAATGAGCAGTTCTTC
TRBV5-1	TRBJ2-1	TRBD2	NA	CASSLAGGTYNEQFF	TGCGCCAGCAGCTTAGCGGGAGGCACCTACAATGAGCAGTTCTTC
TRBV18	TRBJ1-1	TRBD1	NA	CASSPPFETGHPNTEAFF	TGTGCCAGCTCACCACCGTTTGAGACAGGGCATCCGAACACTGAAGCTTTCTTT
TRBV10-2	TRBJ2-3	NA	NA	CASSESGLDFSTDTQYF	TGCGCCAGCAGTGAGTCGGGACTTGACTTTAGCACAGATACGCAGTATTTT
TRBV4-3	TRBJ1-5	NA	NA	CASSVREGAGQPQHF	TGCGCCAGCAGCGTCAGGGAAGGTGCAGGCCAGCCCCAGCATTTT
TRBV27	TRBJ1-2	NA	NA	CASSLSGRGEGYTF	TGTGCCAGCAGTTTATCAGGCAGGGGAGAGGGCTACACCTTC
TRBV30	TRBJ1-1	TRBD1	NA	CAWSLGQRIPTEAFF	TGTGCCTGGAGTTTGGGACAGCGAATCCCCACTGAAGCTTTCTTT
TRBV2	TRBJ2-7	NA	NA	CASSEYGPYYEQYF	TGTGCCAGCAGTGAGTACGGCCCCTACTACGAGCAGTACTTC
TRBV21-1	TRBJ2-7	NA	NA	CASSKGQGPSYEQYF	TGTGCCAGCAGCAAAGGGCAGGGGCCCTCCTACGAGCAGTACTTC
TRBV6-5	TRBJ1-6	NA	NA	CASSYGGQGNSPLHF	TGTGCCAGCAGTTACGGGGGCCAGGGGAATTCACCCCTCCACTTT
TRBV30	TRBJ2-3	NA	NA	CAWSVRGGDTQYF	TGTGCCTGGAGCGTAAGGGGTGGAGATACGCAGTATTTT
TRBV27	TRBJ2-7	NA	NA	CASSLLPGYEQYF	TGTGCCAGCAGTTTATTGCCGGGTTACGAGCAGTACTTC
TRBV9	TRBJ1-1	NA	NA	CASSPQGNTEAFF	TGTGCCAGCAGCCCTCAGGGGAACACTGAAGCTTTCTTT
TRBV5-4	TRBJ2-7	NA	NA	CASSYLGVQGSYEQYF	TGTGCCAGCAGTTACCTCGGGGTTCAGGGGTCCTACGAGCAGTACTTC
TRBV2	TRBJ2-7	NA	NA	CAKKISGGGGEQYF	TGTGCCAAAAAAATCTCGGGGGGCGGCGGCGAGCAGTACTTC
TRBV11-2	TRBJ1-1	NA	NA	CASSYWAEAEAFF	TGTGCCAGCAGCTATTGGGCTGAGGCTGAAGCTTTCTTT
TRBV7-9	TRBJ2-7	TRBD1	NA	CASSSLQGLDSYEQYF	TGTGCCAGCAGCTCCCTACAGGGGCTTGACTCCTACGAGCAGTACTTC
TRBV7-9	TRBJ2-1	TRBD1	NA	CASSLVDRWGPGSYNEQFF	TGTGCCAGCAGCTTAGTGGACAGGTGGGGGCCCGGCTCCTACAATGAGCAGTTCTTC
TRBV5-8	TRBJ2-3	NA	NA	CASSPAQGRTDTQYF	TGTGCCAGCAGCCCGGCGCAGGGCAGGACAGATACGCAGTATTTT
TRBV5-8	TRBJ2-7	TRBD1	NA	CASSLTRDSYYEQYF	TGTGCCAGCAGCTTGACCAGGGACAGCTACTACGAGCAGTACTTC
TRBV5-4	TRBJ2-1	NA	NA	CASSLYANEQFF	TGTGCCAGCAGCTTGTATGCCAATGAGCAGTTCTTC
TRBV4-1	TRBJ2-1	NA	NA	CASSQFPGDEQFF	TGCGCCAGCAGCCAATTTCCGGGAGATGAGCAGTTCTTC